The 23 T cell receptor beta chains below come from one sample, sequenced in a study of OX40 agonist ivuxolimab in advanced cancers. Generated by immunoSEQ multiplex PCR, the TCRdb table keeps only in-frame clones and is missing some. The sample has some 100,000 clones; approximately 90% are singletons. The material sequenced was CD4+ or CD8+ T cells sorted from blood, taken in a trial of the OX40 agonist ivuxolimab. All receptors come from an adult with an advanced solid tumor such as melanoma, head and neck, liver or kidney cancer.

This clone came up a few times. The V gene is TRBV15, the J gene TRBJ2-7, with a possible D match to TRBD2 (6 bases). The CDR3 covers 15 residues. The V gene's germline CDR1 is LNHNV and CDR2 YYDKDF (reference sequence). V was pared by 0 bases and J by 6 bases, with 15 bases between. The CDR3 is CATSREWASAAEQYF. The CDR3 region has the DNA TGTGCCACCAGCAGAGAGTGGGCTAGCGCGGCCGAGCAGTACTTC.

The CDR3 sequence is CASSGRTGELVYGYTF. CDR3 sequence (DNA): TGTGCCAGCAGTGGGAGGACAGGGGAACTCGTCTATGGCTACACCTTC. The chain links TRBV2 to TRBJ1-2; 9 bases fit TRBD1. The V and J ends lost 4 bases and 4 bases, in that order; junction bases with no gene match: 10. CDR1 and CDR2 (germline): SNHLY, FYNNEI. CDR3 length: 16 residues.

The CDR3 loop reads CASSSPSGTETQYF. The CDR3 DNA is TGTGCCAGCAGCTCACCTAGCGGGACAGAGACCCAGTACTTC. The chain couples TRBV5-4 to TRBJ2-5; 9 nucleotides agree with TRBD2. The CDR3 has 14 residues. In germline, CDR1 is SGHNT, CDR2 YYREEE (reference sequence). Unmatched junction bases numbered 4, after V lost 3 bases and J lost 4 bases.

The rearrangement uses TRBV7-2 and TRBJ2-2; possibly TRBD2 for D (6 bases). Germline CDR1 and CDR2: SGHTA and FQGNSA. The V and J ends lost 1 base and 7 bases respectively, with 10 bases between them. CDR3 length: 14 residues. The CDR3 coding sequence is TGTGCCAGCAGCTTAGAACTAGCCGGCGGGGAGCTGTTTTTT. Residues: CASSLELAGGELFF.

This clone was seen more than once but under ten times. For the CDR3, the DNA is TGTGCCAGCAGACCAGGGGGCCCCTCTGGGGCCAACGTCCTGACTTTC. Translation gives CASRPGGPSGANVLTF. The chain carries TRBV5-6 and TRBJ2-6, with 8 bases identical to TRBD1. The ends lost 5 bases at V and 0 bases at J; junction bases unmatched: 4. Germline CDR1 reads SGHDT; CDR2 reads YYEEEE. The length of the CDR3 is 16 residues.

The genes are TRBV28 and TRBJ1-2; D may be TRBD1 (5 bases). The CDR3 covers 15 residues. Germline values: CDR1 MDHEN, CDR2 SYDVKM. V lost 5 bases and J 2 bases, leaving 15 bases between the germline ends. DNA for the CDR3: TGTGCCAGCAGTCCACCTGTAGGGGAGAACTATGGCTACACCTTC. This gives the protein CASSPPVGENYGYTF.

This chain uses TRBV27 with TRBJ2-3, with 9 bases identical to TRBD1. V dropped 6 bases and J dropped 5; count of bases not matched to a gene: 6. The CDR3 loop spans 14 amino acids. The germline CDR1 and CDR2 sequences are MNHEY and SMNVEV (reference sequence). In DNA form, the CDR3 reads TGTGCCAGCAGCTTCGGGGACAGGGAAGATACGCAGTATTTT. It codes for CASSFGDREDTQYF.

The gene calls are TRBV6-5 and TRBJ1-3, with 7 bases that match TRBD1. V shed 6 bases, J shed 2 bases, and the junction held 7 bases outside the gene matches. In germline, CDR1 is MNHEY, CDR2 SVGAGI. This CDR3 has 15 residues. CDR3 coding DNA: TGTGCCAGCAGGCTAGGGGGCTCGACTGGAAACACCATATATTTT. As protein: CASRLGGSTGNTIYF.

This CDR3 is CASSLAAGALQETQYF. As DNA, the CDR3 is TGTGCCAGCAGCTTGGCTGCTGGAGCGCTCCAAGAGACCCAGTACTTC. This sequence joins TRBV5-4 and TRBJ2-5; D ambiguous. This CDR3 contains 16 residues. In germline, CDR1 is SGHNT, CDR2 YYREEE (reference sequence). V was shortened by 0 bases and J by 1 base, with 13 bases between the two germline ends.

This chain links TRBV7-2 with TRBJ2-5; D is unclear. Germline lookup yields CDR1 SGHTA and CDR2 FQGNSA. The length of the CDR3 is 16 residues. The V end was cut by 0 bases, the J end by 1 base, with 12 bases between. This CDR3 reads CASSLARRYIQETQYF. As DNA, the CDR3 is TGTGCCAGCAGCTTAGCTCGACGTTATATCCAAGAGACCCAGTACTTC.

The chain uses TRBV18 and TRBJ2-1; no reliable D call. Per the germline V gene, CDR1 is KGHSH and CDR2 is LQKENI. V was pared by 0 bases and J by 0 bases, with 9 bases between. The CDR3 has 16 residues. This CDR3 is CASSPPTSSSYNEQFF. CDR3 nucleotide sequence: TGTGCCAGCTCACCACCGACCTCGAGCTCCTACAATGAGCAGTTCTTC. The full variable domain, its missing parts supplied by reference TRBV18 and TRBJ2-1, is NAGVMQNPRHLVRRRGQEARLRCSPMKGHSHVYWYRQLPEEGLKFMVYLQKENIIDESGMPKERFSAEFPKEGPSILRIQQVVRGDSAAYFCASSPPTSSSYNEQFFGPGTRLTVL.

This sequence joins TRBV28 and TRBJ1-5, with 7 positions matching TRBD1. There are 17 residues in the CDR3. J gave up 4 bases and V 2 bases, and 11 bases lay outside the gene matches. CDR1 is MDHEN and CDR2 is SYDVKM in the germline V gene. The CDR3 bases are TGTGCCAGCAGTTTAAGTCGAGGGGGCAATATGAATCAGCCCCAGCATTTT. This translates into CASSLSRGGNMNQPQHF.

The V gene is TRBV7-8, the J gene TRBJ2-1, with D maybe TRBD2 (5 bases). Between the trimmed V and J ends, which lost 7 bases and 7 bases, there was a span of 17 bases. The CDR3 has 14 amino acids. Germline CDR1 and CDR2: SGHVS and FQNEAQ. CDR3 region: CASTTGLPGNEQFF. The CDR3 bases are TGTGCCAGCACCACCGGGCTTCCGGGGAATGAGCAGTTCTTC.

The V call is TRBV5-6, the J call TRBJ2-4, with D possibly being TRBD1 (5 bases). V was trimmed by 3 bases and J by 0 bases, leaving 7 bases between them. Germline loops: CDR1 SGHDT, CDR2 YYEEEE. The CDR3 loop spans 14 amino acids. CDR3 bases: TGTGCCAGCAGCTATGACAGAGCCAAAAACATTCAGTACTTC. Its protein is CASSYDRAKNIQYF.

This clone has a single count. V is TRBV6-5 and J is TRBJ2-7; TRBD1 is a possible D gene (5 bases). CDR1 and CDR2 from the germline V gene are MNHEY and SVGAGI. Trimming took 2 bases from V and 3 from J, leaving 17 bases between them. The CDR3 runs 16 residues. CDR3 sequence reads: CASSYPPSDTYYEQYF. As DNA, the CDR3 is TGTGCCAGCAGTTACCCCCCGTCGGACACCTACTACGAGCAGTACTTC.

This sequence joins TRBV5-5 and TRBJ2-5, with a weak D call TRBD2 (6 bases). The V gene's germline CDR1 is SGHKS and CDR2 YYEKEE (reference sequence). This CDR3 is 14 amino acids long. Between the trimmed V and J ends, which lost 6 bases and 1 base, there was a span of 13 bases. Here the CDR3 reads CASTDGRGQETQYF. The CDR3 DNA follows: TGTGCCAGCACCGACGGGCGGGGCCAAGAGACCCAGTACTTC.

In this sample, this clone turned up once. This chain uses TRBV11-2 with TRBJ2-3; D remains ambiguous. Per the germline V gene, CDR1 is SGHAT and CDR2 is FQNNGV. Deletions cut 1 base from V and 2 bases from J, with 7 bases between. The CDR3 length is 14 residues. As DNA, the CDR3 is TGTGCCAGCAGCTTAGTGGGTAACACAGATACGCAGTATTTT. This gives the protein CASSLVGNTDTQYF.

The CDR3 region is CASSLGVGARNTEAFF. The CDR3 region has the DNA TGTGCCAGCAGCTTAGGCGTGGGGGCGAGGAACACTGAAGCTTTCTTT. The V gene is TRBV7-2, the J gene TRBJ1-1; D might be TRBD1 (6 bases). Per germline, CDR1 SGHTA and CDR2 FQGNSA. V gave up 1 base and J gave up 1 base, with 13 bases separating them. This CDR3 region has 16 residues.

The table lists this clone with a count of one. The chain recombines TRBV7-9 with TRBJ2-1; D perhaps matches TRBD2 (6 bases). V was cut by 2 bases and J by 10 bases, with 12 bases left in between. This CDR3 region has 13 residues. From germline, CDR1 is SEHNR and CDR2 FQNEAQ (reference sequence). CDR3 DNA sequence: TGTGCCAGCAGCTTATGGGAGGCCCAAGAGCAGTTCTTC. Protein product: CASSLWEAQEQFF.

This rearrangement joins TRBV7-2 to TRBJ2-5, with D tentatively TRBD1 (6 bases). Trimming cost V 5 bases and J 2 bases, with 12 bases left between them. The CDR3 spans 14 residues. Looked up from germline, CDR1 is SGHTA and CDR2 is FQGNSA. CDR3 nucleotide sequence: TGTGCCAGCAGCGTTACAGGGCCTCAAGAGACCCAGTACTTC. As protein: CASSVTGPQETQYF.

The chain has TRBV7-3 and TRBJ2-3, with D maybe TRBD2 (6 bases). V was cut by 3 bases and J by 6 bases, with 16 bases left in between. The CDR3 loop spans 15 amino acids. Germline CDR1 reads SGHTA; CDR2 reads FQGTGA. The CDR3 DNA sequence: TGTGCCAGCAGCTTCCGACTAGATCCTCTGGATACGCAGTATTTT. Amino acids: CASSFRLDPLDTQYF.

J is TRBJ2-3 and V is TRBV6-4; D gene unclear. The V and J ends lost 2 bases and 0 bases respectively, with 6 bases between them. This CDR3 has 14 amino acids. Germline V gene sequence: CDR1 MRHNA, CDR2 SNTAGT. The CDR3 loop reads CASSDGASTDTQYF. In DNA form, the CDR3 reads TGTGCCAGCAGTGACGGCGCTAGCACAGATACGCAGTATTTT.

This chain connects TRBV5-1 to TRBJ2-5, with 7 bases aligning to TRBD1. V gave up 4 bases and J gave up 2 bases; unmatched junction bases: 8. This CDR3 is built from 15 residues. In germline, CDR1 is SGHRS, CDR2 YFSETQ. In DNA form, the CDR3 reads TGCGCCAGCAGCATATACGGGACAGAGCAAGAGACCCAGTACTTC. Translating it yields CASSIYGTEQETQYF.